This passage covers 2 T cell receptor beta chains from one sample sequenced in a study of shared clonotypes between healthy human individuals. TCRdb keeps only in-frame clones here, not all; method: immunoSEQ multiplex PCR. In the table there are about 2.4 million clones, 93% of which are singletons. Specimen: naive CD4+ T cells from PBMCs. Documented subset: CD45RA+ positively selected. These receptors all stem from a young man in good health. Some clones in this sample may be carry-over from other donors' samples.

Comments on this clone: The identical CDR3 is also encoded by other nucleotide sequences in the sample. The rearrangement uses TRBV6-6 and TRBJ1-2, with TRBD1 as a possible D gene (5 bases). CDR1 is MNHNY, CDR2 SVGAGI, per germline (reference sequence). V was trimmed by 0 bases and J by 2 bases, leaving 7 bases between them. The CDR3 extends over 14 amino acids. The CDR3 here is CASSYSSGNYGYTF. The DNA of the CDR3 is TGTGCCAGCAGTTACTCGTCAGGGAACTATGGCTACACCTTC.

Regarding this clone: Other DNA variants within this sample encode the same CDR3. The chain links TRBV2 to TRBJ1-2; D is ambiguous. Trimming removed 3 bases at V and 3 bases at J, with 8 bases between. Looked up from germline, CDR1 is SNHLY and CDR2 is FYNNEI. The CDR3 extends over 13 amino acids. The CDR3 DNA follows: TGTGCCAGCAGTGAGTTGGGATACTATGGCTACACCTTC. This codes for CASSELGYYGYTF. The whole variable domain, filled in from reference TRBV2 and TRBJ1-2, reads EPEVTQTPSHQVTQMGQEVILRCVPISNHLYFYWYRQILGQKVEFLVSFYNNEISEKSEIFDDQFSVERPDGSNFTLKIRSTKLEDSAMYFCASSELGYYGYTFGSGTRLTVV.